This T cell receptor (beta chain) was captured by sequencing in a study of blood T cells in healthy people across ages. Those donating, healthy Caucasian individuals from Russia, were aged about 6 to 95. At least 7 million PBMCs were isolated per sample. Using a J-beta primer mix together with a sample-barcoded 5' primer, a second PCR was run for roughly 7 to 11 cycles. TCRdb reprocessed the 5' RACE reads via MiXCR and lists one record per CDR3 protein. This table holds about 1.4 million distinct CDR3 sequences, 55% to 75% found once. V lost 1 base to trimming and J lost 0 bases, with 12 bases between them. The CDR3 spans 17 residues. Germline assignment: CDR1 SGHAT and CDR2 FQNNGV.

This sequence was found in a man in his late teens or twenties in good health. The source material was blood. The V gene is TRBV11-2, the J gene TRBJ2-2, with a weak D call TRBD2 (5 bases). The CDR3 loop reads CASSLAQERPNTGELFF. The CDR3 nucleotides read TGTGCCAGCAGCTTAGCCCAAGAGCGGCCGAACACCGGGGAGCTGTTTTTT.